The 7 T cell receptor beta chains reported below all come from one sample, sequenced in a study of technical replicates of blood from a few donors. TCRdb's copy holds only in-frame clones and misses some; the assay was immunoSEQ multiplex PCR. Of about 66,000 clones listed, roughly 88% are singletons. The sample taken for sequencing was PBMCs. The receptors here all came from a human donor in good health. Some clones in this sample may be carry-over from other donors' samples.

The chain uses TRBV13 and TRBJ2-3, with D uncertain. Trimming stripped 2 bases from V and 4 bases from J, with 4 bases between. The CDR3 contains 12 residues. CDR1 and CDR2 (germline): PRHDT, FYEKMQ (reference sequence). The CDR3 reads CASSLQADTQYF. In DNA, the CDR3 is TGTGCCAGCAGCTTACAGGCAGATACGCAGTATTTT.

V is TRBV15 and J is TRBJ2-3; 10 bases line up with TRBD2. Germline V gene lookup returns CDR1 LNHNV and CDR2 YYDKDF (reference sequence). Losses at the gene ends were 3 bases for V and 0 bases for J; bases not matched to a gene: 0. CDR3 length: 15 residues. The CDR3 DNA sequence: TGTGCCACCAGCAGGACTAGCGGGAGCACAGATACGCAGTATTTT. Protein sequence: CATSRTSGSTDTQYF. The full variable domain, completed using reference TRBV15 and TRBJ2-3, is DAMVIQNPRYQVTQFGKPVTLSCSQTLNHNVMYWYQQKSSQAPKLLFHYYDKDFNNEADTPDNFQSRRPNTSFCFLDIRSPGLGDTAMYLCATSRTSGSTDTQYFGPGTRLTVL.

This clone was found a few times. V gene TRBV18 combines with J gene TRBJ1-1, with D possibly being TRBD1 (6 bases). CDR3 size: 11 residues. The ends were cut back, 3 bases at V and 8 bases at J, with 7 bases in the middle. Germline CDR1 KGHSH, CDR2 LQKENI. CDR3 loop: CASSPGHEAFF. The CDR3 region has the DNA TGTGCCAGCTCACCGGGACACGAAGCTTTCTTT. The whole variable domain, filled in from reference TRBV18 and TRBJ1-1, reads NAGVMQNPRHLVRRRGQEARLRCSPMKGHSHVYWYRQLPEEGLKFMVYLQKENIIDESGMPKERFSAEFPKEGPSILRIQQVVRGDSAAYFCASSPGHEAFFGQGTRLTVV.

The gene calls are TRBV2 and TRBJ2-5; 7 bases agree with TRBD2. CDR3 length: 15 residues. V trimming: 7 bases; J trimming: 1 base; junction bases outside the gene matches: 9. The germline V gene encodes CDR1 SNHLY and CDR2 FYNNEI. Written as DNA, the CDR3 is TGTGCCAGCACAAACCAGCGGGGCCCCCAAGAGACCCAGTACTTC. Amino acid sequence: CASTNQRGPQETQYF.

The chain recombines TRBV7-2 with TRBJ2-7; tentatively, D is TRBD1 (6 bases). Trimming took off 3 bases at V and 3 bases at J, with 9 bases between the two ends. CDR3 size: 13 residues. The germline V gene has CDR1 SGHTA and CDR2 FQGNSA. CDR3 coding DNA: TGTGCCAGCAGCTTCGGACAGAACTACGAGCAGTACTTC. Translation gives CASSFGQNYEQYF.

This rearrangement joins TRBV9 to TRBJ2-1; TRBD2 agrees at 12 bases. This CDR3 has 16 amino acids. Germline CDR1 is SGDLS and CDR2 is YYNGEE. J gave up 8 bases and V 0 bases, and 6 bases lay outside the gene matches. In nucleotides, the CDR3 is TGTGCCAGCAGCGTAGGTTCTAGCGGGGGGGCCGATGAGCAGTTCTTC. Translating it yields CASSVGSSGGADEQFF.

CDR3 in amino acids: CASSLVAGGLGYTF. The CDR3 DNA reads as TGTGCCAGCAGCTTGGTTGCAGGGGGCCTTGGCTACACCTTC. The chain recombines TRBV5-4 with TRBJ1-2, with TRBD1 matching 8 bases. Germline CDR1 is SGHNT and CDR2 is YYREEE (reference sequence). This CDR3 is built from 14 residues. V gave up 0 bases and J gave up 7 bases; unmatched junction bases: 5. Full variable domain (rest looked up from reference TRBV5-4 and TRBJ1-2): ETGVTQSPTHLIKTRGQQVTLRCSSQSGHNTVSWYQQALGQGPQFIFQYYREEENGRGNFPPRFSGLQFPNYSSELNVNALELDDSALYLCASSLVAGGLGYTFGSGTRLTVV.